Listed below are T cell receptor beta chains from one sample, sequenced in a study of shared clonotypes between healthy human individuals. Clones were read by immunoSEQ multiplex PCR, and TCRdb kept only the in-frame ones, dropping some. The sample includes some 2.1 million clones, about 94% seen only once; the top ten take about 1.1%. Sequences were obtained from naive CD8+ T cells sorted from blood. The receptors were sampled from a man younger than 35 in good health. Each CDR3 is given with its conserved first and last residue. The D gene is left open where the match is weak. For some rows the clone size is stated as once, few or many, or as a class when expanded; others skip it.

>TRBJ2-2|-|-|TRBV14
CASSPVAITGELFF
TGTGCCAGCAGCCCCGTCGCCATAACCGGGGAGCTGTTTTTT
>TRBJ1-3|-|-|TRBV7-8
CASSLNTGSSGNTIYF
TGTGCCAGCAGCTTAAACACAGGGAGCTCTGGAAACACCATATATTTT
>TRBJ2-1|-|-|TRBV5-1
CASSLDSRSTNEQFF
TGCGCCAGCAGCTTGGATTCTCGTAGTACCAATGAGCAGTTCTTC
>TRBJ1-3|-|-|TRBV9
CASSVGGASGNTIYF
TGTGCCAGCAGCGTAGGGGGGGCGTCTGGAAACACCATATATTTT
>TRBJ2-2|-|-|TRBV2
CASSEALHGGADTGELFF
TGTGCCAGCAGTGAAGCGCTTCACGGGGGCGCCGACACCGGGGAGCTGTTTTTT
>TRBJ2-5|-|-|TRBV29-1
CSVEDPGQQETQYF
TGCAGCGTTGAAGATCCTGGCCAACAAGAGACCCAGTACTTC
>TRBJ1-1|TRBD1|-|TRBV28
CASINRGLNTEAFF
TGTGCCAGCATTAACAGGGGGCTCAACACTGAAGCTTTCTTT
>TRBJ1-1|-|once|TRBV28
CASSFPGEAFF
TGTGCCAGCAGTTTCCCCGGGGAAGCTTTCTTT
>TRBJ1-4|TRBD1|-|TRBV5-4
CASRSWTGVNEKLFF
TGTGCCAGCAGGTCATGGACAGGGGTGAATGAAAAACTGTTTTTT
>TRBJ2-3|TRBD1|-|TRBV6-5
CASSPGQASTDTQYF
TGTGCCAGCAGCCCGGGACAGGCTAGCACAGATACGCAGTATTTT
>TRBJ2-7|TRBD2|once|TRBV11-2
CASSFFAGDDAYEQYF
TGTGCCAGCAGCTTTTTTGCGGGGGACGACGCCTACGAGCAGTACTTC
>TRBJ1-4|-|once|TRBV5-7
CASSPTGNHRVKAREKLFF
TGTGCCAGCAGCCCTACGGGTAATCACAGGGTAAAGGCTAGGGAAAAACTGTTTTTT
>TRBJ2-7|-|once|TRBV6-1
CASSFSSWGPYEQYF
TGTGCCAGCAGCTTCTCATCCTGGGGACCCTACGAGCAGTACTTC